This is a list of T cell receptor beta chains from one sample in a study of blood T cell repertoires in COVID-19. Only in-frame clones appear in the TCRdb table, and some are missing; sequencing was by immunoSEQ multiplex PCR. The sample includes 300,000 to 400,000 clones, approximately 90% of them seen just once. Sequencing was carried out using PBMCs or T cells enriched from blood (not recorded which). Receptor source: a woman aged 25 to 39 who had been exposed to COVID-19. Both conserved end residues are part of each CDR3. The D gene is left open where the match is weak.

TRBJ2-5	.	TRBV7-2	CASSPTVFRGETQYF	TGTGCCAGCAGCCCGACAGTATTCAGGGGAGAGACCCAGTACTTC
TRBJ2-7	.	TRBV4-3	CASSQDPTASYSYEQYF	TGCGCCAGCAGCCAAGATCCTACCGCTAGTTACTCCTACGAGCAGTACTTC
TRBJ2-5	TRBD1	TRBV30	CAWSRGGDGRETQYF	TGTGCCTGGAGTAGAGGGGGCGATGGAAGAGAGACCCAGTACTTC
TRBJ2-2	.	TRBV25-1	CANPGHPNTGELFF	TGTGCCAATCCGGGACACCCGAACACCGGGGAGCTGTTTTTT
TRBJ2-3	.	TRBV6-6	CASSYSVEASTDTQYF	TGTGCCAGCAGTTACTCGGTGGAGGCTAGCACAGATACGCAGTATTTT
TRBJ2-7	TRBD1	TRBV18	CASSPSGQGGEQYF	TGTGCCAGCTCACCTAGCGGACAGGGTGGGGAGCAGTACTTC
TRBJ1-4	.	TRBV6-1	CASSDGTEKLFF	TGTGCCAGCAGTGACGGGACAGAAAAACTGTTTTTT
TRBJ1-6	.	TRBV28	CASSSPGGSSYNSPLHF	TGTGCCAGCAGTTCTCCCGGGGGGAGCTCCTATAATTCACCCCTCCACTTT
TRBJ1-6	.	TRBV4-3	CASSQGPLAQVSNSPLHF	TGCGCCAGCAGCCAAGGCCCTCTCGCGCAGGTTTCTAATTCACCCCTCCACTTT
TRBJ2-7	TRBD2	TRBV6-5	CASSLAGLEQYF	TGTGCCAGCAGTCTAGCGGGGCTCGAGCAGTACTTC
TRBJ1-2	.	TRBV7-8	CASSSHSLRGTNYGYTF	TGTGCCAGCAGCTCTCACTCCCTCAGGGGCACTAACTATGGCTACACCTTC
TRBJ1-2	.	TRBV5-4	CASSSRDGYTF	TGTGCCAGCAGCAGCAGGGATGGCTACACCTTC
TRBJ2-1	TRBD1	TRBV3-1/TRBV3-2	CASSRYADRGLYNEQFF	TGTGCCAGCAGCCGGTATGCGGACAGGGGCCTCTACAATGAGCAGTTCTTC
TRBJ2-5	TRBD2	TRBV9	CASSVGASGLWAGETQYF	TGTGCCAGCAGCGTAGGGGCTAGCGGACTTTGGGCGGGAGAGACCCAGTACTTC
TRBJ1-1	TRBD1	TRBV24-1	CATSRQGKAFF	TGTGCCACCAGTCGACAGGGGAAAGCTTTCTTT
TRBJ2-3	.	TRBV5-1	CASSPGGTGRTDTQYF	TGCGCCAGCAGCCCGGGAGGGACAGGGCGCACAGATACGCAGTATTTT
TRBJ1-1	TRBD1	TRBV5-4	CASSGGQGNTEAFF	TGTGCCAGCAGCGGGGGACAGGGAAACACTGAAGCTTTCTTT